This paragraph covers one T cell receptor beta chain sequence. Its antigen is unknown. This specimen belongs to a study of lymphopenia after photon versus proton radiotherapy. General study findings and limits: Proton therapy kept repertoires fairly stable, unlike photons, which gained effector/memory cells.

Germline assignment: CDR1 SGHTA and CDR2 FQGNSA. Unmatched junction bases numbered 18, after V lost 5 bases and J lost 6 bases. The CDR3 consists of 17 residues. Assay: immunoSEQ multiplex PCR; the TCRdb copy retains only in-frame clones and omits some. The table has approximately 30,000 clones, around 94% seen once; the top ten hold under 0.9%. This material consisted of peripheral blood, taken from a patient treated with photon-based radiotherapy. The chain recombines TRBV7-2 with TRBJ1-2, with TRBD1 matching over 7 bases. The sequence was collected from a woman in her forties or fifties with cholangiocarcinoma. The CDR3: CASSRGSLDRALDGYTF. In nucleotides, the CDR3 is TGTGCCAGCAGCCGGGGGTCCCTCGACAGGGCCTTGGATGGCTACACCTTC.